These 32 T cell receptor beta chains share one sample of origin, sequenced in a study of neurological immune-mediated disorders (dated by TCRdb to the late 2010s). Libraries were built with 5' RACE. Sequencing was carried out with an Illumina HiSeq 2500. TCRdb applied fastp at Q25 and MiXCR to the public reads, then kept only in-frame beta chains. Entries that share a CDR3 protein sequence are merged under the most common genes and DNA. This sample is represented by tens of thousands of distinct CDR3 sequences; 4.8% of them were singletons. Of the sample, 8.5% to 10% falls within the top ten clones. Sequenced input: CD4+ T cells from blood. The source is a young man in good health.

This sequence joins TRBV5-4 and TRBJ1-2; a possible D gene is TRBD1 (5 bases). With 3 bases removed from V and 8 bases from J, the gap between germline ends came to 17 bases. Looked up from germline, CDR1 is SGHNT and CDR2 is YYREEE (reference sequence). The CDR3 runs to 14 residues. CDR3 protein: CASSSGSGPGGYTF. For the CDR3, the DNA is TGTGCCAGCAGCTCCGGTTCGGGGCCTGGCGGCTACACCTTC. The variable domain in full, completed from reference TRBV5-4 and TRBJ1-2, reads ETGVTQSPTHLIKTRGQQVTLRCSSQSGHNTVSWYQQALGQGPQFIFQYYREEENGRGNFPPRFSGLQFPNYSSELNVNALELDDSALYLCASSSGSGPGGYTFGSGTRLTVV.

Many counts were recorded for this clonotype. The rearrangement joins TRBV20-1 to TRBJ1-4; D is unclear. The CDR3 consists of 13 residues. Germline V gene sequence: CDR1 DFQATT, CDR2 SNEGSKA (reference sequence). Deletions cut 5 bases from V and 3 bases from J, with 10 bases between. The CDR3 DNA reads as TGCAGTGCTTTAGGATCAGCTAATGAAAAACTGTTTTTT. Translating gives CSALGSANEKLFF.

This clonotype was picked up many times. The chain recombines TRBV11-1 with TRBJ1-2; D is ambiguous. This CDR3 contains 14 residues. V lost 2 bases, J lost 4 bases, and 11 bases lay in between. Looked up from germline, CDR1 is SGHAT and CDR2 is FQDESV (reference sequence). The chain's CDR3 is CASSLTSEGYGYTF. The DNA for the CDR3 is TGTGCCAGCAGCTTAACCTCCGAAGGCTATGGCTACACCTTC.

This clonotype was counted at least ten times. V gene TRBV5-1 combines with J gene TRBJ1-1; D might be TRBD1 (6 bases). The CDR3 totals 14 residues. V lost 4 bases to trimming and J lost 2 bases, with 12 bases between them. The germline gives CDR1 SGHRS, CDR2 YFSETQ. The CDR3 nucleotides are TGCGCCAGCAGCCCGGACAGTACAAACACTGAAGCTTTCTTT. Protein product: CASSPDSTNTEAFF.

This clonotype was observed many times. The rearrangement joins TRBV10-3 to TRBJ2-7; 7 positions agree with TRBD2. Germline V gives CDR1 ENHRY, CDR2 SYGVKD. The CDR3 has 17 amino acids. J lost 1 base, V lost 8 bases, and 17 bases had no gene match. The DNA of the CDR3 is TGTGCCATCGCGGGGGAGAGGAAAGGGACGGTTTCCTACGAGCAGTACTTC. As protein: CAIAGERKGTVSYEQYF.

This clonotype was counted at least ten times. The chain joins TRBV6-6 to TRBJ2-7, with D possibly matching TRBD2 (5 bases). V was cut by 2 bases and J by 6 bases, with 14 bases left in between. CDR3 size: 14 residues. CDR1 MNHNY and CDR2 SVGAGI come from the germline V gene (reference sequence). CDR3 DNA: TGTGCCAGCAGTTACCAAATTTCCGGGGTCGAGCAGTACTTC. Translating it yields CASSYQISGVEQYF.

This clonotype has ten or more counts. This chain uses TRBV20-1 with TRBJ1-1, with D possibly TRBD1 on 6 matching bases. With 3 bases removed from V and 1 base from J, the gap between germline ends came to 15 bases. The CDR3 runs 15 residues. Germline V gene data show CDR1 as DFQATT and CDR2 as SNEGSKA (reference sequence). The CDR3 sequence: CSARGTWQSNTEAFF. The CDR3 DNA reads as TGCAGTGCTAGGGGGACATGGCAGTCGAACACTGAAGCTTTCTTT.

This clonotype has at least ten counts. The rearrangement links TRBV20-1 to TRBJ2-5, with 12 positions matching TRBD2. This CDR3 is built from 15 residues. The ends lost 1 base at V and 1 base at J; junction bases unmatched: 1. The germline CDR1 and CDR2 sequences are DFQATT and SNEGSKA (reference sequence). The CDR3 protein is CSARGTSGAQETQYF. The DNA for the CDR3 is TGCAGTGCTAGAGGGACTAGCGGGGCCCAAGAGACCCAGTACTTC.

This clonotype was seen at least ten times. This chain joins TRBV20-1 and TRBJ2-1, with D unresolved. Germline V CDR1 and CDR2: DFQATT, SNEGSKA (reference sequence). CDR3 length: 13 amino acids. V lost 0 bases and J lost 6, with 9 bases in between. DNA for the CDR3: TGCAGTGCTAGAGATCGAAGCCGCAATGAGCAGTTCTTC. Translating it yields CSARDRSRNEQFF.

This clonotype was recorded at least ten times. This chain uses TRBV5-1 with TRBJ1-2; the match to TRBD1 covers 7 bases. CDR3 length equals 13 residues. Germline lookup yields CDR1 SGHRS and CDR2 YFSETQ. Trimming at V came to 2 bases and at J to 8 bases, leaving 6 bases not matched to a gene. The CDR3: CASSLFTGDGYTF. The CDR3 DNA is TGCGCCAGCAGCTTATTTACAGGGGACGGCTACACCTTC.

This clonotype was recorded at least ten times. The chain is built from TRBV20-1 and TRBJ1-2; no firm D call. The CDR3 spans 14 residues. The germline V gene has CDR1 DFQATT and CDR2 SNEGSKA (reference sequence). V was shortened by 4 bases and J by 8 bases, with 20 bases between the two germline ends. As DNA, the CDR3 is TGCAGTGCTAAGGCGGACCTAAACTATGTCGGCTACACCTTC. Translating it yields CSAKADLNYVGYTF.

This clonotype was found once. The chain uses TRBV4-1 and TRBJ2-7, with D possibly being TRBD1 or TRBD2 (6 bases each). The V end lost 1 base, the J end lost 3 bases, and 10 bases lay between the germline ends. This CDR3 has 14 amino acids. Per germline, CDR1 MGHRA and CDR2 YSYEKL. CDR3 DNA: TGCGCCAGCAGCCAAGTAGGGGGAGGCTACGAGCAGTACTTC. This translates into CASSQVGGGYEQYF.

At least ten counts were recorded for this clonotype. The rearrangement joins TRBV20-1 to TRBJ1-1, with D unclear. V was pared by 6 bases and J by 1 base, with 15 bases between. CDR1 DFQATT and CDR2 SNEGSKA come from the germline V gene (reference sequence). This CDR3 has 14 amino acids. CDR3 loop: CSAPYSLGNTEAFF. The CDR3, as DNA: TGCAGTGCACCATACTCCCTGGGGAACACTGAAGCTTTCTTT.

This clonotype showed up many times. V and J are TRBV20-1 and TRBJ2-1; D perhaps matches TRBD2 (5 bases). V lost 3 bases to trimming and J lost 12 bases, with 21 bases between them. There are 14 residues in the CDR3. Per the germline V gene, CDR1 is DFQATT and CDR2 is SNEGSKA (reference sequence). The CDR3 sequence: CSASPSRGMRAQFF. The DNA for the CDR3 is TGCAGTGCTAGCCCATCTAGAGGGATGAGGGCGCAGTTCTTC.

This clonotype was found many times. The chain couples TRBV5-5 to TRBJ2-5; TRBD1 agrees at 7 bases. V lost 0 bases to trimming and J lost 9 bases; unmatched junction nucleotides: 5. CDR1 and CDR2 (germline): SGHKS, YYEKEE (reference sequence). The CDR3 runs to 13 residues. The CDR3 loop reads CASSLEGQLSQYF. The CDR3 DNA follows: TGTGCCAGCAGCTTGGAGGGACAGCTGTCCCAGTACTTC. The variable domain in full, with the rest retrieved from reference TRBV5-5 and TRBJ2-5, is DAGVTQSPTHLIKTRGQQVTLRCSPISGHKSVSWYQQVLGQGPQFIFQYYEKEERGRGNFPDRFSARQFPNYSSELNVNALLLGDSALYLCASSLEGQLSQYFGPGTRLLVL.

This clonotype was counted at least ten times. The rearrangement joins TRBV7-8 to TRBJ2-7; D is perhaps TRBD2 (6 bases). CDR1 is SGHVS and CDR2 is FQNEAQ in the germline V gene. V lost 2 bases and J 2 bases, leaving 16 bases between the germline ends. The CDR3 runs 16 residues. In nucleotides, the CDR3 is TGTGCCAGCAGCTTACTTCACCCCGGGGGACCCTACGAGCAGTACTTC. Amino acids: CASSLLHPGGPYEQYF.

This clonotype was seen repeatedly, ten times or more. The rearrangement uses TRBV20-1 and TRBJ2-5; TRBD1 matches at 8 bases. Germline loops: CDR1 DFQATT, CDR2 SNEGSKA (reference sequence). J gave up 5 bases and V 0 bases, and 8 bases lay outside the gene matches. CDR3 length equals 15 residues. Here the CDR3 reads CSARDPRTGLETQYF. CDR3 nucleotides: TGCAGTGCTAGAGACCCACGGACAGGGCTGGAGACCCAGTACTTC.

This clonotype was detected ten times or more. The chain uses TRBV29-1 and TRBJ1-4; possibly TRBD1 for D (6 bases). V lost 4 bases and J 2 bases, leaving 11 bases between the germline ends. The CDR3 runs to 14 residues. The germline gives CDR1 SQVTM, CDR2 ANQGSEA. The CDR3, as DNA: TGCAGCGTTGTGGGGGCAGCGACTAATGAAAAACTGTTTTTT. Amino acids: CSVVGAATNEKLFF.

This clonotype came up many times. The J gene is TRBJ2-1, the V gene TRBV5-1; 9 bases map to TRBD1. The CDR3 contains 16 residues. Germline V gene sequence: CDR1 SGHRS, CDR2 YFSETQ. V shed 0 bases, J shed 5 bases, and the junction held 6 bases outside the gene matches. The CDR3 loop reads CASSLDPGQGHNEQFF. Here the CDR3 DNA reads TGCGCCAGCAGCTTGGACCCGGGACAGGGTCACAATGAGCAGTTCTTC.

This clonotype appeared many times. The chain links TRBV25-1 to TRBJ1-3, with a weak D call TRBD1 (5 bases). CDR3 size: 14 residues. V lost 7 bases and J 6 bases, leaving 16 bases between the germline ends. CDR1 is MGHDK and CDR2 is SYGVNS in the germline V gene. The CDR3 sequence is CASTASTAENTIYF. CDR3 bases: TGTGCCAGCACAGCCTCGACAGCCGAAAACACCATATATTTT.

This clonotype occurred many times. The CDR3 loop is CASSSEGGWDTEAFF. The CDR3 DNA sequence: TGTGCCAGCAGCTCAGAAGGGGGCTGGGACACTGAAGCTTTCTTT. The J gene is TRBJ1-1, the V gene TRBV7-8; 7 positions match TRBD1. This CDR3 is built from 15 residues. Losses at the gene ends were 4 bases for V and 3 bases for J; bases not matched to a gene: 8. Germline values: CDR1 SGHVS, CDR2 FQNEAQ.

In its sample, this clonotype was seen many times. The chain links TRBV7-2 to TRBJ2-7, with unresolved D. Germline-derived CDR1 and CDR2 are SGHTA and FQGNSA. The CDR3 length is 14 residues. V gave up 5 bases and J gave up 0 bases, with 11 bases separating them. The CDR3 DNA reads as TGTGCCAGCAGCGCCGACACCACCTCCTACGAGCAGTACTTC. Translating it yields CASSADTTSYEQYF. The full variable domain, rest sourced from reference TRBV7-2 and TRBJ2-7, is GAGVSQSPSNKVTEKGKDVELRCDPISGHTALYWYRQSLGQGLEFLIYFQGNSAPDKSGLPSDRFSAERTGGSVSTLTIQRTQQEDSAVYLCASSADTTSYEQYFGPGTRLTVT.

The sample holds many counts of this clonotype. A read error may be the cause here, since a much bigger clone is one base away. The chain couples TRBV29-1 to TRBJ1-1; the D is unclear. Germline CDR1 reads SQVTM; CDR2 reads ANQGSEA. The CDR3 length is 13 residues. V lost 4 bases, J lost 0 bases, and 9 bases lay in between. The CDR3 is CSVGVFMNTEAFF. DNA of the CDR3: TGCAGCGTTGGCGTATTCATGAACACTGAAGCTTTCTTT.

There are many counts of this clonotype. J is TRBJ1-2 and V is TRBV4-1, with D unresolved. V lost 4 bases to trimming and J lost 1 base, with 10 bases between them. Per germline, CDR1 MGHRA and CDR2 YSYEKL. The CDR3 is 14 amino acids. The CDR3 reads CASSLREINYGYTF. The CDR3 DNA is TGCGCCAGCAGCCTTCGGGAAATTAACTATGGCTACACCTTC.

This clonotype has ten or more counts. The CDR3 DNA is TGTGCCCACCGGAAGGAGTTCATGAACACTGAAGCTTTCTTT. Protein sequence: CAHRKEFMNTEAFF. This sequence joins TRBV6-6 and TRBJ1-1; D remains unclear. This CDR3 has 14 amino acids. CDR1 and CDR2 from the germline V gene are MNHNY and SVGAGI (reference sequence). The ends were cut back, 11 bases at V and 0 bases at J, with 16 bases in the middle.

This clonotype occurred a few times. CDR3 coding DNA: TGTGCCAGCTCACCAAGGACAGGCGAAGGAAACACCATATATTTT. It is translated as CASSPRTGEGNTIYF. The gene calls are TRBV18 and TRBJ1-3, with 7 bases fitting TRBD1. This CDR3 spans 15 amino acids. V shed 2 bases and J 4 bases; nucleotides not matched to a gene: 5. Germline CDR1 KGHSH, CDR2 LQKENI.

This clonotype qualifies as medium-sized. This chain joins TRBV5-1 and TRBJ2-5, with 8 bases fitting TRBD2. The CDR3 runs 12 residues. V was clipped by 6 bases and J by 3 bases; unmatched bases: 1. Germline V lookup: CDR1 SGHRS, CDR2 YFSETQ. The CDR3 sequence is CASKAGEETQYF. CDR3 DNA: TGCGCCAGCAAAGCGGGGGAAGAGACCCAGTACTTC.

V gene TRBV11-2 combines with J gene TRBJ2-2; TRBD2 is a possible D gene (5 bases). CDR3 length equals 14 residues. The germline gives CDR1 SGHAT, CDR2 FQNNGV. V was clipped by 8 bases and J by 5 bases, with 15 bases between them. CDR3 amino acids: CASRAPGRTGELFF. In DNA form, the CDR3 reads TGTGCCAGCCGGGCCCCGGGAAGGACCGGGGAGCTGTTTTTT.

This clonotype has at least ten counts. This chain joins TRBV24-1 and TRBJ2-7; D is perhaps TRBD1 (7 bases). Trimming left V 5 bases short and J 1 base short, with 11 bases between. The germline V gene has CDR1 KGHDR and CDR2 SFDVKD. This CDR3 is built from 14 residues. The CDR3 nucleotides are TGTGCCACCAGTGTTGCAGGGGGGTCCTACGAGCAGTACTTC. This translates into CATSVAGGSYEQYF.

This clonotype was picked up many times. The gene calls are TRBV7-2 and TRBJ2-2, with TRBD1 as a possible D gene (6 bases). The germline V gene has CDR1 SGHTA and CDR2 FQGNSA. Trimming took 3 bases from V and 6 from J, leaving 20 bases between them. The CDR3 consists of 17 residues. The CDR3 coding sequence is TGTGCCAGCAGCTTGATGCCGGGACACACAACACCCGGGGAGCTGTTTTTT. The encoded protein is CASSLMPGHTTPGELFF.

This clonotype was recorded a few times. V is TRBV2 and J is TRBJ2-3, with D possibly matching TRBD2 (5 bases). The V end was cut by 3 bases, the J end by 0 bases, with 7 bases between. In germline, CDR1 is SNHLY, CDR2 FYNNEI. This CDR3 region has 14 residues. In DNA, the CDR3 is TGTGCCAGCAGTGAGAGGGTTAGCACAGATACGCAGTATTTT. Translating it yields CASSERVSTDTQYF.

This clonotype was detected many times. The CDR3 bases are TGCAGTGCCCCTCAAATCGACAGGGACCACGGCTACACCTTC. It codes for CSAPQIDRDHGYTF. V and J are TRBV20-1 and TRBJ1-2; 7 bases are a match to TRBD1. CDR3 length: 14 residues. Germline V gene data show CDR1 as DFQATT and CDR2 as SNEGSKA (reference sequence). With 6 bases clipped from V and 8 bases from J, the junction kept 15 bases outside the gene matches.